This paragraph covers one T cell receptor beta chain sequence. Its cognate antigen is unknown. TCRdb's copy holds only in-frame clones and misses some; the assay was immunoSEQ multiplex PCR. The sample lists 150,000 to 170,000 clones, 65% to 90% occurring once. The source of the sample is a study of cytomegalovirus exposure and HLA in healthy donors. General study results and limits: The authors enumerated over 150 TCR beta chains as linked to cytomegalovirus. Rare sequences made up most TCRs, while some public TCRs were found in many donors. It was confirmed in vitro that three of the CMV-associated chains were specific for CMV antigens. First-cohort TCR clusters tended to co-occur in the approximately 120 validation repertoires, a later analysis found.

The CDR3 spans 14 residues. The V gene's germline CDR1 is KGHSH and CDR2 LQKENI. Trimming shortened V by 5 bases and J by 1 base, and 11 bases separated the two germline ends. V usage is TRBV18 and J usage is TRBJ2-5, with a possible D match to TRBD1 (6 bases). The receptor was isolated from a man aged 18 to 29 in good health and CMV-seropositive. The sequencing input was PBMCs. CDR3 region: CASSLTTGQETQYF. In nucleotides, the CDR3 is TGTGCCAGCTCATTGACGACAGGCCAAGAGACCCAGTACTTC. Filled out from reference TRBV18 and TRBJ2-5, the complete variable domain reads NAGVMQNPRHLVRRRGQEARLRCSPMKGHSHVYWYRQLPEEGLKFMVYLQKENIIDESGMPKERFSAEFPKEGPSILRIQQVVRGDSAAYFCASSLTTGQETQYFGPGTRLLVL.